A single sample gave rise to the 22 T cell receptor beta chains below, sequenced in a study of T-cell reconstitution after alpha-beta-depleted transplantation in children. For TCRbeta, the library was prepared with unique molecular identifiers. MiXCR was run by TCRdb on the PCR reads, yielding one entry per CDR3 protein. The table shows about 200,000 distinct CDR3 sequences, with about 7% occurring only once. The starting material was PBMCs, obtained before TCRalphabeta/CD19-depleted stem cell transplant. The source is a boy aged 2-9 years with acute lymphoblastic leukemia, due to receive a stem cell transplant.

This clonotype was detected many times. This sequence joins TRBV20-1 and TRBJ2-7; tentatively, D is TRBD2 (5 bases). The germline gives CDR1 DFQATT, CDR2 SNEGSKA (reference sequence). CDR3 length: 14 amino acids. V lost 0 bases and J 3 bases, leaving 12 bases between the germline ends. CDR3 residues: CSARDLRDLYEQYF. As DNA, the CDR3 is TGCAGTGCTAGAGATTTGAGGGATCTCTACGAGCAGTACTTC.

V is TRBV29-1 and J is TRBJ1-3; D call uncertain. Trimming removed 7 bases at V and 0 bases at J, with 13 bases between. There are 14 residues in the CDR3. Germline CDR1 and CDR2: SQVTM and ANQGSEA. CDR3 DNA: TGCAGCGGCAGGACTGCGGCCTCTGGAAACACCATATATTTT. It specifies CSGRTAASGNTIYF.

This clonotype was picked up many times. The rearrangement uses TRBV7-2 and TRBJ2-5, with a weak D call TRBD2 (5 bases). The CDR3 runs to 14 residues. Germline-derived CDR1 and CDR2 are SGHTA and FQGNSA. The V and J ends lost 2 bases and 5 bases respectively, with 12 bases between them. This chain's CDR3 is CASSLLSGEETQYF. CDR3 sequence (DNA): TGTGCCAGCAGCTTATTATCCGGGGAGGAGACCCAGTACTTC.

This clonotype showed up just a few times. The chain is built from TRBV7-2 and TRBJ2-6; the match to TRBD1 covers 8 bases. V gave up 1 base and J gave up 0 bases; unmatched junction bases: 8. Germline V CDR1 and CDR2: SGHTA, FQGNSA. CDR3 length: 19 residues. The CDR3 spells CASSLVAGGSLSGANVLTF. In nucleotides, the CDR3 is TGTGCCAGCAGCTTAGTCGCAGGGGGCTCCCTCTCTGGGGCCAACGTCCTGACTTTC. The variable domain in full, completed from reference TRBV7-2 and TRBJ2-6, reads GAGVSQSPSNKVTEKGKDVELRCDPISGHTALYWYRQSLGQGLEFLIYFQGNSAPDKSGLPSDRFSAERTGGSVSTLTIQRTQQEDSAVYLCASSLVAGGSLSGANVLTFGAGSRLTVL.

The chain joins TRBV28 to TRBJ2-5; TRBD1 is a possible D gene (5 bases). The CDR3 length is 13 residues. Per the germline V gene, CDR1 is MDHEN and CDR2 is SYDVKM. V was clipped by 8 bases and J by 7 bases, with 17 bases between them. CDR3 loop: CASRVGQGGTQYF. In DNA, the CDR3 is TGTGCCAGCCGTGTGGGGCAGGGCGGGACCCAGTACTTC. Based on the CDR3 plus reference TRBV28 and TRBJ2-5, the full variable domain is DVKVTQSSRYLVKRTGEKVFLECVQDMDHENMFWYRQDPGLGLRLIYFSYDVKMKEKGDIPEGYSVSREKKERFSLILESASTNQTSMYLCASRVGQGGTQYFGPGTRLLVL.

This chain links TRBV20-1 with TRBJ1-3; D may be TRBD1 (6 bases). Trimming pared 3 bases from V and 0 bases from J, leaving 15 bases between. The CDR3 contains 16 residues. Looked up from germline, CDR1 is DFQATT and CDR2 is SNEGSKA (reference sequence). The CDR3 spells CSARVRQAPSGNTIYF. Here the CDR3 DNA reads TGCAGTGCTAGGGTTCGACAGGCCCCCTCTGGAAACACCATATATTTT.

This clonotype was found many times. The chain combines TRBV5-1 with TRBJ2-5; D possibly corresponds to TRBD1 (5 bases). There are 18 residues in the CDR3. Germline values: CDR1 SGHRS, CDR2 YFSETQ. V shed 0 bases and J shed 6 bases, with 24 bases lying between them. The CDR3 reads CASSLDPPRDQSRKTQYF. Written as DNA, the CDR3 is TGCGCCAGCAGCTTGGATCCCCCCAGGGATCAATCCCGAAAGACCCAGTACTTC.

This clonotype was seen just once. The chain carries TRBV5-4 and TRBJ2-7; 10 bases line up with TRBD2. Germline assignment: CDR1 SGHNT and CDR2 YYREEE (reference sequence). The V gene end was trimmed by 0 bases and the J gene end by 7 bases; junction bases not matched to a gene: 13. The CDR3 extends over 17 amino acids. CDR3 nucleotides: TGTGCCAGCAGCTTGGGAGGACGGTCTAGCGGGAGTCCAGAGCAGTACTTC. It codes for CASSLGGRSSGSPEQYF.

Ten or more counts support this clonotype. In DNA, the CDR3 is TGTGCCAGCAGCTACCACAATGAGCAGTTCTTC. Protein: CASSYHNEQFF. The V and J genes are TRBV7-2 and TRBJ2-1; D is unresolved. CDR1 is SGHTA, CDR2 FQGNSA, per germline. V lost 4 bases and J lost 5, with 3 bases in between. This CDR3 is built from 11 residues.

This clonotype was counted ten times or more. This chain joins TRBV9 and TRBJ2-2, with D unresolved. V was shortened by 4 bases and J by 4 bases, with 11 bases between the two germline ends. CDR1 SGDLS and CDR2 YYNGEE come from the germline V gene. CDR3 length: 14 residues. The CDR3 DNA reads TGTGCCAGCAGCCCCAGTATGTTCACCGGGGAGCTGTTTTTT. It translates to CASSPSMFTGELFF.

With regard to this clonotype: A single base separates this from a much larger clone, so it may be a read error. V usage is TRBV3-1 and J usage is TRBJ2-7; no reliable D call. Germline V CDR1 and CDR2: LGHDT, YNNKEL (reference sequence). The CDR3 totals 12 residues. In DNA form, the CDR3 reads TGTGCCAGCAGCCAAGTTCACTACGAGCAGCACTTC. This codes for CASSQVHYEQHF.

This clonotype has a count of ten or more. V and J are TRBV12-3 or TRBV12-4 and TRBJ2-3, with 10 bases lining up with TRBD2. There are 14 residues in the CDR3. Trimming at V came to 6 bases and at J to 4 bases, leaving 4 bases not matched to a gene. The CDR3 sequence is CASRSGRAADTQYF. The CDR3 DNA is TGTGCCAGCAGAAGCGGGAGGGCTGCAGATACGCAGTATTTT.

This clonotype has only a few counts. This rearrangement joins TRBV20-1 to TRBJ2-7; weak D call: TRBD2 (6 bases). Germline lookup yields CDR1 DFQATT and CDR2 SNEGSKA (reference sequence). CDR3 length: 13 residues. Trimming removed 6 bases at V and 2 bases at J, with 14 bases between. The CDR3 reads CSARGGFPYEQYF. The CDR3 coding sequence is TGCAGTGCCCGTGGGGGGTTCCCCTACGAGCAGTACTTC.

This clonotype was detected only a few times. The chain links TRBV14 to TRBJ2-6; D may be TRBD2 (5 bases). This CDR3 contains 15 residues. Trimming shortened V by 4 bases and J by 0 bases, and 7 bases separated the two germline ends. CDR1 SGHDN and CDR2 FVKESK come from the germline V gene. The CDR3 bases are TGTGCCAGCAGCCCCCGGGACTCTGGGGCCAACGTCCTGACTTTC. Translated: CASSPRDSGANVLTF.

This clonotype has ten or more counts. The rearrangement uses TRBV24-1 and TRBJ2-2; 11 bases agree with TRBD2. V was pared by 7 bases and J by 3 bases, with 9 bases of the junction left unmatched. Germline V gene lookup returns CDR1 KGHDR and CDR2 SFDVKD. This CDR3 is 17 amino acids long. CDR3 nucleotide sequence: TGTGCCACCAGCCATCTAGCGGGGGGCCCCGACACCGGGGAGCTGTTTTTT. Translated: CATSHLAGGPDTGELFF.

This clonotype appeared once. This chain uses TRBV4-2 with TRBJ1-5; tentative D call: TRBD1 (6 bases). The V end lost 0 bases, the J end lost 0 bases, and 12 bases lay between the germline ends. Per the germline V gene, CDR1 is LGHNA and CDR2 is YNFKEQ. The CDR3 length is 17 residues. Here the CDR3 reads CASSQDLGANSNQPQHF. The CDR3 bases are TGTGCCAGCAGCCAAGATCTGGGGGCAAATAGCAATCAGCCCCAGCATTTT.

The sample holds a few counts of this clonotype. The rearrangement links TRBV4-1 to TRBJ2-7; D gene ambiguous. Germline V gives CDR1 MGHRA, CDR2 YSYEKL. V was pared by 0 bases and J by 2 bases, with 14 bases between. The CDR3 contains 16 residues. The chain's CDR3 is CASSQEMGRRTYEQYF. As DNA, the CDR3 is TGCGCCAGCAGCCAAGAAATGGGCAGAAGAACCTACGAGCAGTACTTC.

The genes are TRBV7-2 and TRBJ2-2; no definite D call. CDR3 size: 16 residues. Germline CDR1 is SGHTA and CDR2 is FQGNSA. Between the trimmed V and J ends, which lost 5 bases and 5 bases, there was a span of 18 bases. This CDR3 is CASSAKFGLGTGELFF. CDR3 nucleotides: TGTGCCAGCAGCGCTAAATTCGGTCTGGGGACCGGGGAGCTGTTTTTT.

This sequence joins TRBV5-6 and TRBJ2-1; 9 nucleotides line up with TRBD1. This CDR3 is 16 amino acids long. The germline gives CDR1 SGHDT, CDR2 YYEEEE. V was pared by 0 bases and J by 4 bases, with 5 bases of the junction left unmatched. The CDR3, as DNA: TGTGCCAGCAGCTTGGGGGCCGGGACAGGGTACAATGAGCAGTTCTTC. It translates to CASSLGAGTGYNEQFF.

The sample holds many counts of this clonotype. The V gene is TRBV7-2, the J gene TRBJ2-5; D is possibly TRBD2 (5 bases). The germline V gene encodes CDR1 SGHTA and CDR2 FQGNSA. V was pared by 0 bases and J by 4 bases, with 12 bases between. CDR3 length equals 15 residues. The CDR3 DNA reads TGTGCCAGCAGCTTAGCCACGGGGTCAATAGAGACCCAGTACTTC. It yields the protein CASSLATGSIETQYF.

The V and J genes are TRBV13 and TRBJ2-1; possible D gene TRBD1, 6 bases. The CDR3 covers 15 residues. Trimming left V 3 bases short and J 5 bases short, with 14 bases between. Germline loops: CDR1 PRHDT, CDR2 FYEKMQ (reference sequence). CDR3 nucleotide sequence: TGTGCCAGCAGCTTCAGGGGCGTTCCCGACAATGAGCAGTTCTTC. Translation: CASSFRGVPDNEQFF.

The gene calls are TRBV10-3 and TRBJ1-6, with a weak D call TRBD1 (5 bases). Germline CDR1 is ENHRY and CDR2 is SYGVKD. The length of the CDR3 is 16 residues. The ends were cut back, 0 bases at V and 7 bases at J, with 13 bases in the middle. The CDR3 bases are TGTGCCATCAGTGAGTCGGCAGGAAAGGGGAATTCACCCCTCCACTTT. This sequence encodes CAISESAGKGNSPLHF.